Detailed here is one TCR beta chain. The antigen this receptor binds is unknown. No clone much larger than this one lies a single base away; base qualities are absent. Participants in the prospective study were aged roughly 18 to 90 years, lived in 24 United States geographic areas, and enrolled through a virtual design. Cohort assignment in the prospective study relied on participant-reported clinical history from a screening survey and a study questionnaire. For ImmuneRACE Cohort 3, a participant was defined as recovered based on two consecutive negative NP/OP PCR tests, clearance by a healthcare professional, or resolution of symptoms. Each participant in the prospective study had whole blood, serum and a nasopharyngeal or oropharyngeal swab collected by mobile phlebotomists. Prospective study participants could optionally give additional blood draws and questionnaires over an approximately two-month period. Prospective study blood samples were shipped either frozen or at room temperature before DNA extraction.

TCRbeta CDR3 regions were amplified from genomic DNA using the immunoSEQ Assay, a bias-controlled multiplex PCR. Processing in the source paper ran as follows. Within the assay, amplification of reference gene primers was used to estimate how many nucleated cells each sample contained. Sequence reads were collapsed and filtered to measure the absolute abundance of every unique TCRbeta CDR3 rearrangement. For each sample, productive Simpson clonality was calculated by taking the square root of Simpson's diversity index across productive rearrangements. The table was pulled from immuneACCESS by TCRdb, which kept in-frame rearrangements only. Such tables lose some clones; where checked, under half of the loss comes from unresolved V genes, and the rest has no known cause. V and J calls plus clone size are reproduced from that table; the DNA served to infer D and trimming. Counted in this sample were roughly 450,000 clones; 80% to 95% of them appeared once. In total, the top ten clones hold 0.6% of the sample.

These data are taken from a study of blood T cell repertoires in COVID-19 (dated by TCRdb to the early 2020s). In the study overall: Collaborator samples came from the United States, Italy and Spain and covered acute and convalescent phases of COVID-19. The sample metadata nearly always contained a de-identified subject ID, COVID-19 status, age in years and sex. The dataset comprised deeply sampled blood TCRbeta repertoires from subjects exposed to, actively infected with, or recovered from COVID-19. Where HLA class I and class II types were available, the types were taken from metadata supplied by the sample provider, not from assay-based typing. The prospective study material was composed of cDNA or gDNA derived from T cells, B-cell-depleted T cells, or PBMCs. The repertoires were made available in a free public database intended to serve as a resource for research on the immune response to SARS-CoV-2. Samples were obtained from the ongoing ImmuneRACE study (first 160 participants) and from 950 to 1,500 subjects provided by 6 global collaborators.

Between the V and J ends, shortened by 0 bases and 6 bases respectively, the junction contains 17 bases. From the germline V gene, CDR1 is MGHRA and CDR2 is YSYEKL. The CDR3 numbers 16 residues from cysteine through phenylalanine. Only CDR3 DNA is held: 48 bases, read in frame from base 1. Overall study results and their limits: The quantity of clinical and demographic metadata differed by source and by participant and was supplied without curation.

This TCR derives from a man between 18 and 35 years old who had recovered from COVID-19. Recombination joined TRBV4-1 with TRBJ1-2; no D gene call is confident. The sequencing input was PBMCs or T cells enriched from blood (not recorded which). The sequenced DNA: TGCGCCAGCAGCCAAGATCCGTGGCCATCTCAGGATGGCTACACCTTC. It codes for CASSQDPWPSQDGYTF.